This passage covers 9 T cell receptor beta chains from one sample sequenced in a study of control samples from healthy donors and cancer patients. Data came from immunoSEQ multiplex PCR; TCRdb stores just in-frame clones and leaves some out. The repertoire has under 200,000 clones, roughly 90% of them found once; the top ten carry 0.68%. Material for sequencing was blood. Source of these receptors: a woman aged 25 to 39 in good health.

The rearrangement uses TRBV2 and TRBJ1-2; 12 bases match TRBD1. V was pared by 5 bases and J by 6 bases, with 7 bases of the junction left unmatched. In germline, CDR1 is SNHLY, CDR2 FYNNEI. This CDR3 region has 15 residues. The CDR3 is CASSRDRGRSNGYTF. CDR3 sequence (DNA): TGTGCCAGCAGTCGGGACAGGGGGCGATCTAATGGCTACACCTTC. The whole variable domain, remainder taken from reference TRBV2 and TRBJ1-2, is EPEVTQTPSHQVTQMGQEVILRCVPISNHLYFYWYRQILGQKVEFLVSFYNNEISEKSEIFDDQFSVERPDGSNFTLKIRSTKLEDSAMYFCASSRDRGRSNGYTFGSGTRLTVV.

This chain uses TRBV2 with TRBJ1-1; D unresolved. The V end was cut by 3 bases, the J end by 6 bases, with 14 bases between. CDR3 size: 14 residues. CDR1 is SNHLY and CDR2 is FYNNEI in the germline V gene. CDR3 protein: CASSDDEGRPEAFF. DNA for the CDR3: TGTGCCAGCAGTGACGACGAGGGAAGGCCTGAAGCTTTCTTT.

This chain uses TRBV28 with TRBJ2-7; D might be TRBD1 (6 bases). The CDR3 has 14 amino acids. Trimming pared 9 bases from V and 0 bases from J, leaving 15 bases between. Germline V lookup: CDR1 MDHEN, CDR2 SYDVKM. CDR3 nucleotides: TGTGCCAGTTCCCGACAGGAGATCTCCTACGAGCAGTACTTC. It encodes CASSRQEISYEQYF.

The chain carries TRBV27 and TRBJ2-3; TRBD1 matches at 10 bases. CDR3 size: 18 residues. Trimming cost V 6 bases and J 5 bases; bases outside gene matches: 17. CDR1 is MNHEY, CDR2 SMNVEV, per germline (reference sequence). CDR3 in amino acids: CASSSTTTGGRVVDTQYF. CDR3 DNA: TGTGCCAGCAGCTCCACGACGACAGGGGGCCGTGTGGTAGATACGCAGTATTTT.

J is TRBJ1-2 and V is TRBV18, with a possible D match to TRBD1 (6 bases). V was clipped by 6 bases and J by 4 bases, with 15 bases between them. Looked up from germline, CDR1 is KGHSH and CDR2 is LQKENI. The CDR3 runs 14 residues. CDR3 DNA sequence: TGTGCCAGCTCCAGAGAGGGGGGCGGCTATGGCTACACCTTC. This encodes CASSREGGGYGYTF.

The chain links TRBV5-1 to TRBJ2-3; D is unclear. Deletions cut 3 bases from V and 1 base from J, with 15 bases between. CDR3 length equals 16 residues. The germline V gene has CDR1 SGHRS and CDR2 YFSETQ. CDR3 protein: CASSSLDQARTDTQYF. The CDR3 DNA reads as TGCGCCAGCAGCTCCTTAGACCAAGCCCGCACAGATACGCAGTATTTT.

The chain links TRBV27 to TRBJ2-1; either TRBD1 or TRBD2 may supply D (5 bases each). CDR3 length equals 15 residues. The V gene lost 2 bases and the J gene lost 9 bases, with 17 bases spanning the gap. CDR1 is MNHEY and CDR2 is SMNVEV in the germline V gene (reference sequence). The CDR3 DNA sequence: TGTGCCAGCAGTTTAATGGGACGCCCCGGAGTTGAGCAGTTCTTC. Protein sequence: CASSLMGRPGVEQFF.

CDR3 nucleotide sequence: TGTGCCAGCAGTTTCCTGCCGGGACCCGGAGGATACGAGCAGTACTTC. As protein: CASSFLPGPGGYEQYF. This chain joins TRBV28 and TRBJ2-7; TRBD1 or TRBD2 may be the D gene (5 bases each). This CDR3 is built from 16 residues. Germline-derived CDR1 and CDR2 are MDHEN and SYDVKM. Trimming took off 3 bases at V and 4 bases at J, with 19 bases between the two ends.

CDR3 coding DNA: TGTGCCAGCTCACCAGAGCAGATTAATCAGCCCCAGCATTTT. Residues: CASSPEQINQPQHF. The J gene is TRBJ1-5, the V gene TRBV18, with D uncertain. CDR1 is KGHSH and CDR2 is LQKENI in the germline V gene. Trimming took off 2 bases at V and 4 bases at J, with 9 bases between the two ends. The CDR3 loop spans 14 amino acids.